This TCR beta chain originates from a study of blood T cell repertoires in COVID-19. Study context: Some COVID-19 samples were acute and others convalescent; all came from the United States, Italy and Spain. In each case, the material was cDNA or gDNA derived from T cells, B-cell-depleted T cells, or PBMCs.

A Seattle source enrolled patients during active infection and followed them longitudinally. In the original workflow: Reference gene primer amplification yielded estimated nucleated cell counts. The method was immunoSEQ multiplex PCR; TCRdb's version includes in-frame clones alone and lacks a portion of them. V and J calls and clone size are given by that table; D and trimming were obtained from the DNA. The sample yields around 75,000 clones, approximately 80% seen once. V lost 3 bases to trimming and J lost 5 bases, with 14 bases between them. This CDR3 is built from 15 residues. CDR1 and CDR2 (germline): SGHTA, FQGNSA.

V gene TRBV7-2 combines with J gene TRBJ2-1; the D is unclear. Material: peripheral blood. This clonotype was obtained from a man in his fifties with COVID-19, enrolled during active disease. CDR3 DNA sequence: TGTGCCAGCAGCTTGCAACAGCCCCTACACAATGAGCAGTTCTTC. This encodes CASSLQQPLHNEQFF.